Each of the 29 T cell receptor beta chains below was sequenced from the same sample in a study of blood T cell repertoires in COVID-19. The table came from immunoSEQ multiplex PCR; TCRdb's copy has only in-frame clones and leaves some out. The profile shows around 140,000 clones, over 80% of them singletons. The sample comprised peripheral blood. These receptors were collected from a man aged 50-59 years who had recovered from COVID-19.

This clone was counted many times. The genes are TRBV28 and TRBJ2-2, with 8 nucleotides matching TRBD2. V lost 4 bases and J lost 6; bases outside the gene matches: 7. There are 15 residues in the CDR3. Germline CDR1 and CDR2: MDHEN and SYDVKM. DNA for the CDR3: TGTGCCAGCAGTTCCGGGACTAGTATATCCGGGGAGCTGTTTTTT. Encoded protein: CASSSGTSISGELFF.

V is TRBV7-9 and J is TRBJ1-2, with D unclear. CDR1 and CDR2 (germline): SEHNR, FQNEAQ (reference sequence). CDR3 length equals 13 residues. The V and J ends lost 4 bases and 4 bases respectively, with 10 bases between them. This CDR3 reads CASSYEGPYGYTF. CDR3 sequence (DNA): TGTGCCAGCAGCTACGAGGGTCCCTATGGCTACACCTTC.

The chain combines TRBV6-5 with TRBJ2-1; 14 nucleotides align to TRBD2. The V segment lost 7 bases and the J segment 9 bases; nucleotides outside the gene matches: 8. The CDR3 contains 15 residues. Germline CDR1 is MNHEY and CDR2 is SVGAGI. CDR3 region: CASTSEGLAGVEQFF. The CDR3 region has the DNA TGTGCCAGCACCTCGGAGGGACTAGCGGGGGTTGAGCAGTTCTTC.

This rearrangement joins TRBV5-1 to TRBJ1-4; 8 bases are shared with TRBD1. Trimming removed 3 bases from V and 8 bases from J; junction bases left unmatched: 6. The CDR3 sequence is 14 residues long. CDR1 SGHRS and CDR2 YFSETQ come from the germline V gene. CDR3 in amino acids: CASSYTGGGEKLFF. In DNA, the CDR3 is TGCGCCAGCAGCTACACAGGGGGAGGGGAAAAACTGTTTTTT.

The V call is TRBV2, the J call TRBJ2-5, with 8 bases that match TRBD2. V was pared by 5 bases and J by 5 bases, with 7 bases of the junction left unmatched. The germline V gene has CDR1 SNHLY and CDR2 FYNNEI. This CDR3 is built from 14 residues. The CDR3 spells CASSPSAGGETQYF. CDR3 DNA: TGTGCCAGCAGTCCATCCGCGGGGGGTGAGACCCAGTACTTC.

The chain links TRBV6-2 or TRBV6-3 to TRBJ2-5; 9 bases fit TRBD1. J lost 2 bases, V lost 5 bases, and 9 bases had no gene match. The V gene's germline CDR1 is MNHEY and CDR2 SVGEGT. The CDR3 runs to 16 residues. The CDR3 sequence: CASSRHGQGLQETQYF. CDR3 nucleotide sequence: TGTGCCAGCAGTAGGCACGGACAGGGGCTTCAAGAGACCCAGTACTTC.

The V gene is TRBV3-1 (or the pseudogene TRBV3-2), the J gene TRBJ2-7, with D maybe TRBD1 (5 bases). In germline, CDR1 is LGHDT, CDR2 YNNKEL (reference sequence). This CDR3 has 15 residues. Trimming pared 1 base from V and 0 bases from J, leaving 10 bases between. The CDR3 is CASSQGLDSSYEQYF. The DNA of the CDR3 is TGTGCCAGCAGCCAAGGGCTTGACAGCTCCTACGAGCAGTACTTC.

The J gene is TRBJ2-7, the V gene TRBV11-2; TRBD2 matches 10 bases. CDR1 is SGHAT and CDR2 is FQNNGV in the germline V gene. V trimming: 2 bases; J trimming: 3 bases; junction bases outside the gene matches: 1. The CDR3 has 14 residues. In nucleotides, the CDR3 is TGTGCCAGCAGCTTACTAGCGGGGGTCTACGAGCAGTACTTC. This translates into CASSLLAGVYEQYF.

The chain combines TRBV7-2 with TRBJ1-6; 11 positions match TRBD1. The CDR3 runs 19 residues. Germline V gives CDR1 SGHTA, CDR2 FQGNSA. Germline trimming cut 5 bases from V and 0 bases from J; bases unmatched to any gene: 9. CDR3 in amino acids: CASSLGTGGASSYNSPLHF. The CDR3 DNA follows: TGTGCCAGCAGCCTAGGGACAGGGGGAGCTAGCTCCTATAATTCACCCCTCCACTTT. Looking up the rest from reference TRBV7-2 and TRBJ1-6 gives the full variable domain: GAGVSQSPSNKVTEKGKDVELRCDPISGHTALYWYRQSLGQGLEFLIYFQGNSAPDKSGLPSDRFSAERTGGSVSTLTIQRTQQEDSAVYLCASSLGTGGASSYNSPLHFGNGTRLTVT.

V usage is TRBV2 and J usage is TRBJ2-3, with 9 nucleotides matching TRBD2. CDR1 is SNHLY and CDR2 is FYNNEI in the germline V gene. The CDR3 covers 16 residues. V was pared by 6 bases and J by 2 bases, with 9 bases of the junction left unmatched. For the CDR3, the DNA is TGTGCCAGCAGACAAGCGGGGGGCACCTTCACAGATACGCAGTATTTT. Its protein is CASRQAGGTFTDTQYF.

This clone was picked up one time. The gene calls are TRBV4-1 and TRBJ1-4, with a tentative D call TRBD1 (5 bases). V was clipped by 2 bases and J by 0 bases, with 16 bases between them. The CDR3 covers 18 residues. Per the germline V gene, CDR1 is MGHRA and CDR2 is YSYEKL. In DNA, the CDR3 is TGCGCCAGCAGCCAACCCCGGGGACTGACCGCAACTAATGAAAAACTGTTTTTT. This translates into CASSQPRGLTATNEKLFF.

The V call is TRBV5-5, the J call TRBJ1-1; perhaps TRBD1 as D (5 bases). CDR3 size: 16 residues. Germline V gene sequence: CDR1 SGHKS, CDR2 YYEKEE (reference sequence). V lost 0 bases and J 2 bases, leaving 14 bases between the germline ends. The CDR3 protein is CASSLVVGRRNTEAFF. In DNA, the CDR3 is TGTGCCAGCAGCTTGGTAGTGGGGCGGCGAAACACTGAAGCTTTCTTT.

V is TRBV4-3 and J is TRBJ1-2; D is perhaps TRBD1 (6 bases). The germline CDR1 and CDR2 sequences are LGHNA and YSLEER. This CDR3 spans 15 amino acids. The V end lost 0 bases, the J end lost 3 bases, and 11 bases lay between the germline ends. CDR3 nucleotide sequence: TGCGCCAGCAGCCAAGAAGGACAGTTTCACTATGGCTACACCTTC. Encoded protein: CASSQEGQFHYGYTF.

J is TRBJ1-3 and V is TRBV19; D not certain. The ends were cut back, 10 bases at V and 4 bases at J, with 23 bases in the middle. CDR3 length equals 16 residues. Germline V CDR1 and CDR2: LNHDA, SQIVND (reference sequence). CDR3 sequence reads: CATTSGGSHFGNTIYF. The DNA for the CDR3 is TGTGCCACCACTTCCGGCGGCAGCCATTTCGGAAACACCATATATTTT.

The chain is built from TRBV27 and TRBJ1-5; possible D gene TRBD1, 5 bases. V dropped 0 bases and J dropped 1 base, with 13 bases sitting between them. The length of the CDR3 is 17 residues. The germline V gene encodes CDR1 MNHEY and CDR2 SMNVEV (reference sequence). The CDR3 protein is CASSLSAGEASNQPQHF. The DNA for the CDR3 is TGTGCCAGCAGTTTATCTGCGGGGGAGGCGAGCAATCAGCCCCAGCATTTT.

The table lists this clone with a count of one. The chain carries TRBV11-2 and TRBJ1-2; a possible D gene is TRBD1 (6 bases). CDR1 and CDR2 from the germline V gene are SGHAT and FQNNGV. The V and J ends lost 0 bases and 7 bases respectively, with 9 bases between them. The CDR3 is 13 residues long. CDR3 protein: CASSLEDSRGYTF. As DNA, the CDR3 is TGTGCCAGCAGCTTAGAGGACAGCCGTGGCTACACCTTC.

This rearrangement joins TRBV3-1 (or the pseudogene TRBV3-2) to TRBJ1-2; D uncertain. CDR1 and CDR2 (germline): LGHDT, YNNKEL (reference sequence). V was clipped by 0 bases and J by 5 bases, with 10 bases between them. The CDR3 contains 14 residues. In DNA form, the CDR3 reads TGTGCCAGCAGCCAAGAAGACGGAGGATATGGCTACACCTTC. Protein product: CASSQEDGGYGYTF.

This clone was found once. CDR3 loop: CSVDTKETQYF. As DNA, the CDR3 is TGCAGCGTTGATACAAAAGAGACCCAGTACTTC. The chain joins TRBV29-1 to TRBJ2-5, with D unclear. Germline V lookup: CDR1 SQVTM, CDR2 ANQGSEA. V dropped 3 bases and J dropped 3 bases, with 5 bases sitting between them. This CDR3 spans 11 amino acids.

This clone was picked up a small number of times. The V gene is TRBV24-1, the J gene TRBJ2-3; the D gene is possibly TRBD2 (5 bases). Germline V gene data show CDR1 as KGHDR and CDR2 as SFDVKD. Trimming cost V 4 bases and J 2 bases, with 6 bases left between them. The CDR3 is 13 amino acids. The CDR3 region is CATSDGLTDTQYF. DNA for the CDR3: TGTGCCACCAGTGACGGACTCACAGATACGCAGTATTTT.

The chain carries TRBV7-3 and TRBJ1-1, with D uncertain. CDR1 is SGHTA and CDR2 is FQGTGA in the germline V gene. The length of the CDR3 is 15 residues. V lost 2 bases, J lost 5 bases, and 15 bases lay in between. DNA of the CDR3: TGTGCCAGCAGCTTAGGCGGAGAAACGGCGACTGAAGCTTTCTTT. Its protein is CASSLGGETATEAFF.

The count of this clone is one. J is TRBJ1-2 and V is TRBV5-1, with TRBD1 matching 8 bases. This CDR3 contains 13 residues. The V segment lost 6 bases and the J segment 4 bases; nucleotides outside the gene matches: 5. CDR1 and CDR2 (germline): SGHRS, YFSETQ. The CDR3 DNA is TGCGCCAGCAACCCAGGGGGCGGCTATGGCTACACCTTC. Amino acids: CASNPGGGYGYTF.

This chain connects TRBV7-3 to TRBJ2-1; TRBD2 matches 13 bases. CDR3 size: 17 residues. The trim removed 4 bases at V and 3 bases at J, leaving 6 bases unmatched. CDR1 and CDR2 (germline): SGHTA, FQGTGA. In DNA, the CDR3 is TGTGCCAGCAGCTCCACTAGCGGGGGGGCTGGCTACAATGAGCAGTTCTTC. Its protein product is CASSSTSGGAGYNEQFF.

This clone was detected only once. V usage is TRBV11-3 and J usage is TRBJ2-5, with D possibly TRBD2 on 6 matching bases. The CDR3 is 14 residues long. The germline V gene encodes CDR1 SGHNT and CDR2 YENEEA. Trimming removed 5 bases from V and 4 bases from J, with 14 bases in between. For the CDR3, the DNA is TGTGCCAGCAGCCCAGGGTTCGGGGGAGAGACCCAGTACTTC. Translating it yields CASSPGFGGETQYF.

As DNA, the CDR3 is TGTGCCAGCAGTGTCCAACAGGGGGCCAAATATGAGCAGTTCTTC. Its protein is CASSVQQGAKYEQFF. V and J are TRBV2 and TRBJ2-1, with TRBD1 matching over 9 bases. Germline V gene data show CDR1 as SNHLY and CDR2 as FYNNEI. Germline trimming cut 4 bases from V and 8 bases from J; bases unmatched to any gene: 9. The CDR3 sequence is 15 residues long.

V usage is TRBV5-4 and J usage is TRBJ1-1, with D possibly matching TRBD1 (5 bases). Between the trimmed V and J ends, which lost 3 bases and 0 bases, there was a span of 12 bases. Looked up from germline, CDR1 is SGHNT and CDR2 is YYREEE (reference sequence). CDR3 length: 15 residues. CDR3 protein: CASSWAGTMNTEAFF. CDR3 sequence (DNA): TGTGCCAGCAGCTGGGCCGGGACTATGAACACTGAAGCTTTCTTT. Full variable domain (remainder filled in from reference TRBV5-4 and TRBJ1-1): ETGVTQSPTHLIKTRGQQVTLRCSSQSGHNTVSWYQQALGQGPQFIFQYYREEENGRGNFPPRFSGLQFPNYSSELNVNALELDDSALYLCASSWAGTMNTEAFFGQGTRLTVV.

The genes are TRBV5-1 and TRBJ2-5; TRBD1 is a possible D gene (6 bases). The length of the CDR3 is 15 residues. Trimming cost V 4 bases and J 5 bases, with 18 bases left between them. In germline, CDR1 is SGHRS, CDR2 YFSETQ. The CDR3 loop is CASSPVGGVRETQYF. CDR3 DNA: TGCGCCAGCAGCCCCGTAGGGGGAGTTCGGGAGACCCAGTACTTC.

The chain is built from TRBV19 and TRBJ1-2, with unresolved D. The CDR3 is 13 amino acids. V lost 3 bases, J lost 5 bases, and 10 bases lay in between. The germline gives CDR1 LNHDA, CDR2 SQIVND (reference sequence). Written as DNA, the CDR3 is TGTGCCAGTAGTATGGAGGGAATGTATGGCTACACCTTC. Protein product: CASSMEGMYGYTF.

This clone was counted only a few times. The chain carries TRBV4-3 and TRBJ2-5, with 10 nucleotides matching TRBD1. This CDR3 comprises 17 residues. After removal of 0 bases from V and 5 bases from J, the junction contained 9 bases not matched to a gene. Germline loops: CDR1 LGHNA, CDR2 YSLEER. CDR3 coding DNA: TGCGCCAGCAGCCAAGATCGGGGACAGGGGTTATCGGAGACCCAGTACTTC. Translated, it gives CASSQDRGQGLSETQYF.

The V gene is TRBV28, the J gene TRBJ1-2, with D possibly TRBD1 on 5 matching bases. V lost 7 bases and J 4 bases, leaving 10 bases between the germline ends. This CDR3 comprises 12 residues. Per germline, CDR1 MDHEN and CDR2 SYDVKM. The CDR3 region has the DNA TGTGCCAGCAAAGACGGGGGCTATGGCTACACCTTC. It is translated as CASKDGGYGYTF.